These T cell receptor beta chains were read from a single sample in a study of human T cells and chemical hapten exposure. MiXCR, run by TCRdb on the RACE reads, gives a single entry per CDR3 protein. Of tens of thousands of distinct CDR3 sequences listed, 9.9% are singletons. The specimen was whole blood, collected in connection with sensitization to the hapten diphenylcyclopropenone (DPC). These receptors were collected from a woman in her forties with alopecia areata. Some clones in this sample may be carry-over from other donors' samples. The CDR3 runs from the conserved cysteine through the conserved F or W. Each record gives: clone size, J gene, V gene, CDR3 protein. Clone size is stated in some rows and not others, as once, few, many or a class when expanded.

clone_size: .; j_call: TRBJ1-1; v_call: TRBV5-7; cdr3_aa: CASSTSGADFPSVTEAFF
clone_size: many; j_call: TRBJ2-2; v_call: TRBV4-1; cdr3_aa: CASSPQGPTGELFF
clone_size: .; j_call: TRBJ2-5; v_call: TRBV15; cdr3_aa: CATSRDRQAGSGGTQYF
clone_size: few; j_call: TRBJ2-3; v_call: TRBV12-3/TRBV12-4; cdr3_aa: CASSLWQNTDTQYF
clone_size: many; j_call: TRBJ2-7; v_call: TRBV12-3/TRBV12-4; cdr3_aa: CASSPLEGYEQYF
clone_size: few; j_call: TRBJ1-6; v_call: TRBV7-2; cdr3_aa: CASSRQSSYNSPLHF
clone_size: few; j_call: TRBJ2-3; v_call: TRBV7-6; cdr3_aa: CASSHAGPLPDTQYF
clone_size: many; j_call: TRBJ2-3; v_call: TRBV12-3/TRBV12-4; cdr3_aa: CASSSDPWGTGAFTDTQYF
clone_size: many; j_call: TRBJ1-1; v_call: TRBV3-1; cdr3_aa: CASRPGGQNTEAFF
clone_size: .; j_call: TRBJ1-1; v_call: TRBV29-1; cdr3_aa: CSVEGGMNTEAFF
clone_size: many; j_call: TRBJ2-1; v_call: TRBV7-2; cdr3_aa: CASSQILERGEQFF
clone_size: few; j_call: TRBJ2-1; v_call: TRBV7-6; cdr3_aa: CASSRLAGNNEQFF
clone_size: many; j_call: TRBJ2-3; v_call: TRBV5-1; cdr3_aa: CASSLVFRAADTQYF
clone_size: .; j_call: TRBJ2-7; v_call: TRBV28; cdr3_aa: CASGILGQLIYEQYF
clone_size: few; j_call: TRBJ1-5; v_call: TRBV20-1; cdr3_aa: CSASGGRVGQPQHF
clone_size: many; j_call: TRBJ2-5; v_call: TRBV30; cdr3_aa: CAWSVQAPRYF
clone_size: many; j_call: TRBJ2-4; v_call: TRBV4-1; cdr3_aa: CASSQEHRVDIQYF
clone_size: few; j_call: TRBJ2-7; v_call: TRBV4-1; cdr3_aa: CASSQDAGPRTYEQYF
clone_size: .; j_call: TRBJ2-4; v_call: TRBV4-1; cdr3_aa: CASSPREGAENIQYF
clone_size: .; j_call: TRBJ1-4; v_call: TRBV28; cdr3_aa: CASRLTGGAEKLFF
clone_size: few; j_call: TRBJ2-7; v_call: TRBV6-2/TRBV6-3; cdr3_aa: CASSYVGVEQYF
clone_size: .; j_call: TRBJ1-5; v_call: TRBV20-1; cdr3_aa: CSARVSSNQPQHF
clone_size: .; j_call: TRBJ2-1; v_call: TRBV11-2; cdr3_aa: CASSWTSGGDNEQFF
clone_size: .; j_call: TRBJ2-1; v_call: TRBV6-5; cdr3_aa: CASNRGNEQFF
clone_size: medium-sized; j_call: TRBJ2-3; v_call: TRBV6-2/TRBV6-3; cdr3_aa: CASSPTLEPADTQYF
clone_size: few; j_call: TRBJ2-3; v_call: TRBV7-9; cdr3_aa: CASSFIRTDTQYF
clone_size: many; j_call: TRBJ2-5; v_call: TRBV28; cdr3_aa: CASSLIPETQYF
clone_size: .; j_call: TRBJ2-3; v_call: TRBV20-1; cdr3_aa: CSALGGDTQYF
clone_size: .; j_call: TRBJ1-5; v_call: TRBV12-3/TRBV12-4; cdr3_aa: CASSPTGGNQPQHF
clone_size: many; j_call: TRBJ2-1; v_call: TRBV20-1; cdr3_aa: CSARDPSGDYNEQFF
clone_size: many; j_call: TRBJ2-1; v_call: TRBV7-3; cdr3_aa: CASSSDSTNEQFF
clone_size: .; j_call: TRBJ1-5; v_call: TRBV4-2; cdr3_aa: CASSQDGTGNQPQHF
clone_size: few; j_call: TRBJ2-2; v_call: TRBV11-3; cdr3_aa: CASSEPRQGAGGELFF
clone_size: few; j_call: TRBJ1-5; v_call: TRBV12-3/TRBV12-4; cdr3_aa: CASTMGIGQPQHF
clone_size: few; j_call: TRBJ1-5; v_call: TRBV7-2; cdr3_aa: CASSLGGTIQPQHF
clone_size: few; j_call: TRBJ2-2; v_call: TRBV24-1; cdr3_aa: CATSDLGSRELFF
clone_size: .; j_call: TRBJ2-5; v_call: TRBV23-1; cdr3_aa: CASSLWASVPAGTGGETQYF
clone_size: few; j_call: TRBJ1-1; v_call: TRBV3-1; cdr3_aa: CASSGRVNTEAFF
clone_size: .; j_call: TRBJ2-7; v_call: TRBV20-1; cdr3_aa: CSAGGQGSYEQYF
clone_size: many; j_call: TRBJ2-5; v_call: TRBV11-2; cdr3_aa: CASSQGPPETQYF
clone_size: .; j_call: TRBJ1-2; v_call: TRBV20-1; cdr3_aa: CSARLDTDYGYTF
clone_size: few; j_call: TRBJ1-4; v_call: TRBV18; cdr3_aa: CASSPHPGNEKLFF
clone_size: many; j_call: TRBJ2-3; v_call: TRBV5-6; cdr3_aa: CASSLTGGDTQYF
clone_size: .; j_call: TRBJ1-5; v_call: TRBV20-1; cdr3_aa: CSAATGRLYQPQHF
clone_size: many; j_call: TRBJ1-1; v_call: TRBV7-3; cdr3_aa: CASSLAGGFEAFF
clone_size: .; j_call: TRBJ2-7; v_call: TRBV11-2; cdr3_aa: CASSFGTGPERYF
clone_size: .; j_call: TRBJ2-7; v_call: TRBV29-1; cdr3_aa: CSVEGRSHYEQYF
clone_size: few; j_call: TRBJ2-5; v_call: TRBV7-8; cdr3_aa: CASSNSPRGRKETQYF
clone_size: many; j_call: TRBJ2-4; v_call: TRBV21-1; cdr3_aa: CASSGTAVAKNIQYF
clone_size: many; j_call: TRBJ1-2; v_call: TRBV6-2/TRBV6-3; cdr3_aa: CASSSNSDYGYTF
clone_size: many; j_call: TRBJ2-7; v_call: TRBV6-5; cdr3_aa: CASSYARDGTYEQYF
clone_size: few; j_call: TRBJ2-3; v_call: TRBV6-5; cdr3_aa: CASSALGTAVTDTQYF
clone_size: many; j_call: TRBJ1-5; v_call: TRBV15; cdr3_aa: CATSRAQISGQWGNQPQHF
clone_size: .; j_call: TRBJ2-2; v_call: TRBV6-2/TRBV6-3; cdr3_aa: CASSGGGTGELFF
clone_size: many; j_call: TRBJ1-5; v_call: TRBV20-1; cdr3_aa: CSARTGNQPQHF
clone_size: many; j_call: TRBJ2-3; v_call: TRBV7-2; cdr3_aa: CASSFASGGPDTQYF
clone_size: many; j_call: TRBJ2-5; v_call: TRBV5-6; cdr3_aa: CASSRDRGSSGTQYF
clone_size: few; j_call: TRBJ1-5; v_call: TRBV2; cdr3_aa: CASSEPGGWQPQHF
clone_size: .; j_call: TRBJ2-6; v_call: TRBV7-9; cdr3_aa: CASSRPLSGANVLTF